The following is a T cell receptor beta chain sequence with its context. The sample belongs to a study of blood T cell repertoires in COVID-19. The wider study: The samples span acute and convalescent COVID-19 from the United States, Italy and Spain.

CDR3 size: 15 residues. Germline V gene data show CDR1 as MGHRA and CDR2 as YSYEKL. V trimming: 1 base; J trimming: 8 bases; junction bases outside the gene matches: 8. In the authors' workflow: Estimation of nucleated cell counts relied on the amplification of reference gene primers. Method: immunoSEQ multiplex PCR; TCRdb's copy keeps in-frame clones and lacks some. The V and J calls and clone size were taken over from that table, and D and trimming were inferred from the DNA. The repertoire holds around 300,000 clones, with over 80% as singletons. This sequence was found in a woman between 45 and 60 years old with active or convalescent COVID-19. The sample was peripheral blood. The rearrangement links TRBV4-1 to TRBJ2-1; 7 nucleotides agree with TRBD2. CDR3 sequence: CASSQGWRENDEQFF. The DNA of the CDR3 is TGCGCCAGCAGCCAAGGCTGGCGGGAGAATGATGAGCAGTTCTTC.